This TCR beta chain was sequenced during a study of shared clonotypes between healthy human individuals. Libraries were prepared by immunoSEQ multiplex PCR; TCRdb keeps only in-frame clonotypes and omits some of them. The table records hundreds of thousands of clones, 90% to 95% of them present only once. Germline values: CDR1 MNHEY, CDR2 SMNVEV (reference sequence). V lost 7 bases and J 1 base, leaving 17 bases between the germline ends. The CDR3 is 15 amino acids. Positive CCR7 selection of CD45RO-negative cells yielded the naive CD8 cells, and terminally differentiated effector memory CD45RA+ cells were excluded.

The chain carries TRBV27 and TRBJ2-7, with a tentative D call TRBD2 (6 bases). The source material was naive CD8+ T cells sorted from blood. The sequence came from a woman in her twenties or thirties in good health. Here the CDR3 reads CASKFRLVGSYEQYF. CDR3 sequence (DNA): TGTGCCAGCAAATTCAGACTAGTCGGTTCCTACGAGCAGTACTTC.